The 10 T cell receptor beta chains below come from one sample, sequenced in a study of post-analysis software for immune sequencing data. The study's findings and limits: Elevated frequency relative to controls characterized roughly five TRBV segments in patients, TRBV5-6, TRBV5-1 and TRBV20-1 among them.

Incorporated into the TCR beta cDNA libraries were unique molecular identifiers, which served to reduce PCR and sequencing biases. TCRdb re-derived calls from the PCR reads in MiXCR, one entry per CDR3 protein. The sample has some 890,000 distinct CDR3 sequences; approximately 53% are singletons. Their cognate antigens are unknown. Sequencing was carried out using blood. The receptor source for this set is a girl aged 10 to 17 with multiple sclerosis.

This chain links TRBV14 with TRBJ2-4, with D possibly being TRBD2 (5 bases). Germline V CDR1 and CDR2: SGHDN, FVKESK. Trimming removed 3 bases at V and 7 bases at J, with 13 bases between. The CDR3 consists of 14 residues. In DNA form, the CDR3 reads TGTGCCAGCAGCCAGACTGCACCGGGGAACATTCAGTACTTC. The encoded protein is CASSQTAPGNIQYF. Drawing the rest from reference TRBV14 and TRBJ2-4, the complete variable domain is EAGVTQFPSHSVIEKGQTVTLRCDPISGHDNLYWYRRVMGKEIKFLLHFVKESKQDESGMPNNRFLAERTGGTYSTLKVQPAELEDSGVYFCASSQTAPGNIQYFGAGTRLSVL.

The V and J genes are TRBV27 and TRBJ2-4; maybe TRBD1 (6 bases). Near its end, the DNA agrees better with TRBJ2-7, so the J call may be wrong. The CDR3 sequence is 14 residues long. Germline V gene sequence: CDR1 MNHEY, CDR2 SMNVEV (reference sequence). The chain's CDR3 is CASSFGQGFYEQYF. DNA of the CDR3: TGTGCCAGCAGTTTTGGCCAGGGGTTCTACGAGCAGTACTTC.

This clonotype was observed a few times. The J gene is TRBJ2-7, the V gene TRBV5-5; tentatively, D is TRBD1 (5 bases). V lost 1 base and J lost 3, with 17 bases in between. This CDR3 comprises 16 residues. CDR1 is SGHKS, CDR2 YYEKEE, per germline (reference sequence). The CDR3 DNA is TGTGCCAGCAGCTTGAGTAGGGGAAAAGGGTACTACGAGCAGTACTTC. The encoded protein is CASSLSRGKGYYEQYF.

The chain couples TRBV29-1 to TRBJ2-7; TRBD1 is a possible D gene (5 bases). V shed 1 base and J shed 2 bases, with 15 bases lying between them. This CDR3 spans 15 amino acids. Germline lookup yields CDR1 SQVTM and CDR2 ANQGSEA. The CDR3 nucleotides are TGCAGCGTTGAAGTGGTGACAGCCCCCACCTACGAGCAGTACTTC. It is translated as CSVEVVTAPTYEQYF.

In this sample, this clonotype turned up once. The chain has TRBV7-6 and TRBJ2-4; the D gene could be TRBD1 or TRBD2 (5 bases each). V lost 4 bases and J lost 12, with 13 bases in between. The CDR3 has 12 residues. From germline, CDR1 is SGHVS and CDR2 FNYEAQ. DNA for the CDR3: TGTGCCAGCAGCTCGGGGCGCCCTGCTCAGTACTTC. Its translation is CASSSGRPAQYF.

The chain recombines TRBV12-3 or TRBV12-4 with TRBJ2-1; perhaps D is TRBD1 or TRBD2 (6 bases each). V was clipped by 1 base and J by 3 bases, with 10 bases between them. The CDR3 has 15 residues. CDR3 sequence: CASSLGGRDYNEQFF. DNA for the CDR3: TGTGCCAGCAGTTTAGGGGGGCGGGACTACAATGAGCAGTTCTTC.

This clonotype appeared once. The CDR3 DNA sequence: TGCAGCGTGGTTCTAGTACGGCAGCAGTTCTTC. It encodes CSVVLVRQQFF. The rearrangement uses TRBV29-1 and TRBJ2-1; D uncertain. From germline, CDR1 is SQVTM and CDR2 ANQGSEA. V was cut by 6 bases and J by 11 bases, with 14 bases left in between. This CDR3 comprises 11 residues.

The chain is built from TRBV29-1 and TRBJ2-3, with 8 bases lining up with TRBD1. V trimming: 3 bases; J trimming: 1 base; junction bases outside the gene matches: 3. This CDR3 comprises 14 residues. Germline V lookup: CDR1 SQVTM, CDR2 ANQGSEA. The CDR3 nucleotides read TGCAGCGTTGACCCGGGACAGGGCACAGATACGCAGTATTTT. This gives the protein CSVDPGQGTDTQYF.

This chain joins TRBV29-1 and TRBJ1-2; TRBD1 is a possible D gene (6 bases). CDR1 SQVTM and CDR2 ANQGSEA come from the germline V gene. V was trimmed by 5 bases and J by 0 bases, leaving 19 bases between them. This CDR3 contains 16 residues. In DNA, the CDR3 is TGCAGCGTTATGAATACCGGGACACTGACTAACTATGGCTACACCTTC. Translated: CSVMNTGTLTNYGYTF.

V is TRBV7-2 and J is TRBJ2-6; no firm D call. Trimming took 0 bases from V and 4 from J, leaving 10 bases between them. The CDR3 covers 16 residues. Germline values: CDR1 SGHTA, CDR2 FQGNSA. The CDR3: CASSLATITGANVLTF. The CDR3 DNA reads TGTGCCAGCAGCTTAGCTACTATCACCGGGGCCAACGTCCTGACTTTC. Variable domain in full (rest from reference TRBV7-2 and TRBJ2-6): GAGVSQSPSNKVTEKGKDVELRCDPISGHTALYWYRQSLGQGLEFLIYFQGNSAPDKSGLPSDRFSAERTGGSVSTLTIQRTQQEDSAVYLCASSLATITGANVLTFGAGSRLTVL.